Given below is one T cell receptor beta chain in context. Its target is not known. These data are taken from a study of T cells in Graves' hyperthyroidism and ophthalmopathy. Study-wide results and caveats: Most thyroid-expanded clonotypes above 0.001 were also found in blood.

Using RNA transcripts as the source, TCR beta CDR3 regions were amplified. The study used the HTBI primer set for a first-round RT-PCR of the TCR CDR3. A single record per CDR3 protein comes from TCRdb applying MiXCR to the multiplex PCR reads. The table shows 660,000 or so distinct CDR3 sequences, with about 45% occurring only once. Germline V gives CDR1 DFQATT, CDR2 SNEGSKA (reference sequence). CDR3 size: 15 residues. V lost 6 bases and J lost 2, with 14 bases in between. The clonotype originates from an adult man with Graves' disease, either hyperthyroidism or ophthalmopathy (not recorded which). Specimen: peripheral blood or thyroid tissue (not recorded which). This sequence joins TRBV20-1 and TRBJ1-6; no clear D gene. The chain's CDR3 is CSALIVGTYNSPLHF. The CDR3 nucleotides are TGCAGTGCCCTAATAGTGGGGACCTATAATTCACCCCTCCACTTT.